The 23 T cell receptor beta chains below all came from one sample that was sequenced in a study of cytomegalovirus exposure and HLA in healthy donors. PCR used 60 Vbeta primers and 13 Jbeta primers. TCRdb keeps only in-frame clones here, not all; method: immunoSEQ multiplex PCR. Among 150,000 to 200,000 clones, approximately 85% were seen once, and the ten largest hold roughly 9.3%. Material: PBMCs. The receptors were gathered from a man aged 18 to 35 in good health and CMV-seropositive.

V gene TRBV5-4 combines with J gene TRBJ1-2; 10 bases agree with TRBD1. Trimming cost V 5 bases and J 4 bases; bases outside gene matches: 8. From germline, CDR1 is SGHNT and CDR2 YYREEE (reference sequence). The CDR3 has 15 residues. CDR3 in amino acids: CASRPGDRGIYGYTF. The CDR3 DNA sequence: TGTGCCAGCAGGCCGGGGGACAGGGGAATCTATGGCTACACCTTC.

A note on this clone: The sample contains more than one DNA sequence encoding this CDR3. This CDR3 is CASSLGATEAFF. The CDR3 DNA sequence: TGTGCCAGCAGCTTAGGGGCGACTGAAGCTTTCTTT. V is TRBV7-9 and J is TRBJ1-1; D is uncertain. This CDR3 spans 12 amino acids. Trimming took 1 base from V and 5 from J, leaving 5 bases between them. Germline V lookup: CDR1 SEHNR, CDR2 FQNEAQ (reference sequence).

V and J are TRBV5-4 and TRBJ2-7, with D possibly TRBD1 on 5 matching bases. Germline CDR1 SGHNT, CDR2 YYREEE (reference sequence). V shed 0 bases and J shed 5 bases, with 9 bases lying between them. The CDR3 has 13 residues. The CDR3 region is CASSLGGVDEQYF. The CDR3 bases are TGTGCCAGCAGCTTGGGGGGCGTCGACGAGCAGTACTTC.

This rearrangement joins TRBV27 to TRBJ2-7; 7 bases align to TRBD1. Germline V lookup: CDR1 MNHEY, CDR2 SMNVEV (reference sequence). The CDR3 totals 15 residues. The ends lost 6 bases at V and 2 bases at J; junction bases unmatched: 10. CDR3 sequence: CASRDTGAPPYEQYF. The CDR3 bases are TGTGCCAGCAGGGACACAGGGGCTCCCCCCTACGAGCAGTACTTC.

CDR3 in amino acids: CASSPFRSGTEETQYF. The CDR3 nucleotides read TGTGCCAGCTCACCGTTCCGATCCGGGACAGAGGAGACCCAGTACTTC. The rearrangement uses TRBV18 and TRBJ2-5, with 7 bases that match TRBD1. This CDR3 has 16 amino acids. Germline V CDR1 and CDR2: KGHSH, LQKENI. V lost 3 bases, J lost 5 bases, and 12 bases stayed unmatched. The variable domain in full, with the rest retrieved from reference TRBV18 and TRBJ2-5, is NAGVMQNPRHLVRRRGQEARLRCSPMKGHSHVYWYRQLPEEGLKFMVYLQKENIIDESGMPKERFSAEFPKEGPSILRIQQVVRGDSAAYFCASSPFRSGTEETQYFGPGTRLLVL.

The genes are TRBV6-5 and TRBJ2-5, with 7 bases fitting TRBD1. This CDR3 contains 14 residues. With 5 bases clipped from V and 1 base from J, the junction kept 4 bases outside the gene matches. CDR1 is MNHEY and CDR2 is SVGAGI in the germline V gene. The CDR3, as DNA: TGTGCCAGCAGTAGACAGGGTATCCAAGAGACCCAGTACTTC. Encoded protein: CASSRQGIQETQYF.

The gene calls are TRBV27 and TRBJ2-3, with D possibly matching TRBD1 (6 bases). This CDR3 region has 15 residues. Trimming pared 0 bases from V and 6 bases from J, leaving 13 bases between. CDR1 and CDR2 from the germline V gene are MNHEY and SMNVEV (reference sequence). CDR3 amino acids: CASSLSWQGHDTQYF. The CDR3 coding sequence is TGTGCCAGCAGTTTATCGTGGCAGGGACACGATACGCAGTATTTT.

This chain connects TRBV5-1 to TRBJ2-6; tentatively, D is TRBD1 (6 bases). Per germline, CDR1 SGHRS and CDR2 YFSETQ. Trimming left V 4 bases short and J 0 bases short, with 14 bases between. The CDR3 loop spans 17 amino acids. CDR3 in amino acids: CASSPRTVSSGANVLTF. The CDR3 nucleotides are TGCGCCAGCAGCCCCCGGACAGTCAGCTCTGGGGCCAACGTCCTGACTTTC.

CDR3 DNA sequence: TGTGCCAGCAGTGATAGTGCTTATCAGCCCCAGCATTTT. Protein: CASSDSAYQPQHF. J is TRBJ1-5 and V is TRBV27; D is uncertain. Trimming took 5 bases from V and 5 from J, leaving 10 bases between them. Germline V CDR1 and CDR2: MNHEY, SMNVEV (reference sequence). The CDR3 length is 13 residues.

The chain joins TRBV10-3 to TRBJ2-2; 8 bases fit TRBD1. Germline V CDR1 and CDR2: ENHRY, SYGVKD. There are 15 residues in the CDR3. V was clipped by 8 bases and J by 7 bases; unmatched bases: 12. Here the CDR3 DNA reads TGTGCCATCTATAGGACAGGGAGGTCGGGCGGGGAGCTGTTTTTT. Translating gives CAIYRTGRSGGELFF.

This sequence joins TRBV25-1 and TRBJ1-2, with D possibly being TRBD1 (6 bases). The CDR3 contains 15 residues. Trimming stripped 8 bases from V and 4 bases from J, with 20 bases between. Germline V gene data show CDR1 as MGHDK and CDR2 as SYGVNS. The CDR3 DNA is TGTGCCAGCGGTTCCAGTCAGGGGCGGGCCTATGGCTACACCTTC. Protein: CASGSSQGRAYGYTF.

This clone was detected only once. V is TRBV6-1 and J is TRBJ1-2; 7 bases agree with TRBD1. The germline CDR1 and CDR2 sequences are MNHNS and SASEGT. The J segment lost 4 bases and the V segment lost 10 bases, leaving 6 bases of the junction unmatched. The CDR3 is made up of 12 amino acids. CDR3 in DNA: TGTGCCAACTCGGACAGGTTCTATGGCTACACCTTC. This sequence encodes CANSDRFYGYTF.

The CDR3 reads CASSLRETNEKLFF. In DNA, the CDR3 is TGTGCCAGCAGCTTGAGGGAAACTAATGAAAAACTGTTTTTT. The chain combines TRBV7-9 with TRBJ1-4; D call uncertain. Deletions cut 3 bases from V and 1 base from J, with 6 bases between. This CDR3 region has 14 residues. Germline V CDR1 and CDR2: SEHNR, FQNEAQ (reference sequence).

This rearrangement joins TRBV11-2 to TRBJ2-1; 7 positions match TRBD2. Per germline, CDR1 SGHAT and CDR2 FQNNGV. This CDR3 is 15 amino acids long. The ends lost 1 base at V and 9 bases at J; junction bases unmatched: 9. Here the CDR3 DNA reads TGTGCCAGCAGCTTAGGCCCCCGGACTAGGGTTGAGCAGTTCTTC. The encoded protein is CASSLGPRTRVEQFF.

The chain combines TRBV7-8 with TRBJ1-2; D not certain. The V and J ends lost 0 bases and 4 bases respectively, with 9 bases between them. Germline-derived CDR1 and CDR2 are SGHVS and FQNEAQ. The CDR3 extends over 14 amino acids. The CDR3 nucleotides are TGTGCCAGCAGCTTAGCCCTCGACTCCTATGGCTACACCTTC. As protein: CASSLALDSYGYTF.

The V gene is TRBV7-2, the J gene TRBJ2-5; tentative D call: TRBD2 (5 bases). The CDR3 consists of 14 residues. Germline V gives CDR1 SGHTA, CDR2 FQGNSA. Trimming shortened V by 3 bases and J by 2 bases, and 10 bases separated the two germline ends. The chain's CDR3 is CASSLSGLQETQYF. CDR3 coding DNA: TGTGCCAGCAGCTTGAGCGGATTGCAAGAGACCCAGTACTTC.

This clone was counted only a few times. This sequence joins TRBV18 and TRBJ1-1; D uncertain. V lost 5 bases to trimming and J lost 10 bases, with 14 bases between them. The CDR3 contains 12 residues. Germline-derived CDR1 and CDR2 are KGHSH and LQKENI. CDR3 residues: CASSDEVEVAFF. CDR3 nucleotides: TGTGCCAGCTCAGACGAAGTGGAGGTAGCTTTCTTT.

Only one count was recorded for this clone. The chain joins TRBV25-1 to TRBJ1-2; the D gene is possibly TRBD1 (6 bases). Between the trimmed V and J ends, which lost 6 bases and 4 bases, there was a span of 9 bases. In germline, CDR1 is MGHDK, CDR2 SYGVNS. This CDR3 region has 12 residues. The CDR3, as DNA: TGTGCCAGCAGGTCGACAGGCTATGGCTACACCTTC. Translation: CASRSTGYGYTF.

The rearrangement links TRBV19 to TRBJ1-6; a weak D match, TRBD1 (5 bases). Germline-derived CDR1 and CDR2 are LNHDA and SQIVND (reference sequence). The length of the CDR3 is 16 residues. Between the trimmed V and J ends, which lost 2 bases and 7 bases, there was a span of 15 bases. CDR3: CASSISNRFINSPLHF. The CDR3 DNA is TGTGCCAGTAGTATATCCAACAGGTTTATCAATTCACCCCTCCACTTT.

This chain joins TRBV6-4 and TRBJ2-2, with 12 bases identical to TRBD1. This CDR3 spans 15 amino acids. CDR1 is MRHNA and CDR2 is SNTAGT in the germline V gene. V was clipped by 2 bases and J by 6 bases; unmatched bases: 1. The CDR3 spells CASSDGTGGPGELFF. The DNA of the CDR3 is TGTGCCAGCAGTGACGGGACAGGGGGCCCCGGGGAGCTGTTTTTT.

DNA of the CDR3: TGCGCCAGCAGTGTCGACGGACAGGGCCACGAGCAGTACTTC. This encodes CASSVDGQGHEQYF. The chain joins TRBV10-2 to TRBJ2-7; 8 nucleotides line up with TRBD1. The length of the CDR3 is 14 residues. The J segment lost 5 bases and the V segment lost 4 bases, leaving 7 bases of the junction unmatched. CDR1 is WSHSY, CDR2 SAAADI, per germline.

The rearrangement uses TRBV28 and TRBJ1-4, with a weak D call TRBD1 (6 bases). This CDR3 region has 15 residues. The V gene lost 1 base and the J gene lost 6 bases, with 12 bases spanning the gap. Germline V gives CDR1 MDHEN, CDR2 SYDVKM. DNA of the CDR3: TGTGCCAGCAGTTTATTGAGGGGGACCGATGAAAAACTGTTTTTT. It codes for CASSLLRGTDEKLFF. Based on the CDR3 plus reference TRBV28 and TRBJ1-4, the full variable domain is DVKVTQSSRYLVKRTGEKVFLECVQDMDHENMFWYRQDPGLGLRLIYFSYDVKMKEKGDIPEGYSVSREKKERFSLILESASTNQTSMYLCASSLLRGTDEKLFFGSGTQLSVL.

CDR3 nucleotides: TGCGCCAGCAGCCAGGACAGGGGGCGCGGTCAGCCCCAGCATTTT. Its translation is CASSQDRGRGQPQHF. The chain couples TRBV4-3 to TRBJ1-5, with 11 positions matching TRBD1. Germline-derived CDR1 and CDR2 are LGHNA and YSLEER. The CDR3 runs to 15 residues. J was trimmed by 6 bases and V by 3 bases; bases with no gene match: 4.